This T cell receptor beta chain stems from a study of cytomegalovirus exposure and HLA in healthy donors. Study results and caveats: HLA allele associations emerged for around 16,000 TCR beta sequences in a later analysis, at 0.05 false discovery rate. Despite most TCR sequences being rare, some public TCRs occurred in many donors. Information on immune exposure was restricted to one variable (CMV serostatus).

Comment on this clone: As yet, its antigen is unknown.

PCR amplification relied on 60 Vbeta primers (plus 13 Jbeta primers). The assay was immunoSEQ multiplex PCR, and TCRdb's table has in-frame clones only and misses some. The table lists 120,000 or so clones, around 77% of them singletons. The sequencing sample was made of PBMCs. The clonotype comes from a man younger than 35 in good health and CMV-seropositive.

This CDR3 reads CASSYAPDRGGTEAFF. The CDR3 DNA reads TGTGCCAGCAGTTACGCTCCGGACAGGGGGGGCACTGAAGCTTTCTTT. The chain recombines TRBV6-5 with TRBJ1-1; 10 positions agree with TRBD1. This CDR3 contains 16 residues. Trimming at V came to 2 bases and at J to 4 bases, leaving 7 bases not matched to a gene. Germline loops: CDR1 MNHEY, CDR2 SVGAGI.